This entry lists 25 T cell receptor beta chains sequenced from one sample in a study of OX40 agonist ivuxolimab in advanced cancers. Sequenced by immunoSEQ multiplex PCR; TCRdb stores in-frame clones only, minus some. The sample has about 64,000 clones, about 90% seen once. The specimen comprised CD4+ or CD8+ T cells sorted from blood, sampled in a trial of the OX40 agonist ivuxolimab. Every receptor here comes from an adult with an advanced solid tumor such as melanoma, head and neck, liver or kidney cancer.

For the CDR3, the DNA is TGCAGCGTTGACAGGGAAGGCGGCTACACCTTC. It codes for CSVDREGGYTF. V usage is TRBV29-1 and J usage is TRBJ1-2, with D tentatively TRBD1 (5 bases). The V end was cut by 3 bases, the J end by 8 bases, with 10 bases between. The CDR3 is 11 amino acids. CDR1 and CDR2 (germline): SQVTM, ANQGSEA.

The chain has TRBV23-1 and TRBJ2-7; 16 nucleotides match TRBD2. TRBV23-1 is an ORF for which the function is uncertain. V trimming: 8 bases; J trimming: 5 bases; junction bases outside the gene matches: 15. CDR3 size: 18 residues. The CDR3 nucleotides read TGCGCCAGCTATCACTTGAACTCCGGGACTAGCGGGAGGGACGAGCAGTACTTC. Translated: CASYHLNSGTSGRDEQYF.

This rearrangement joins TRBV4-2 to TRBJ2-3; D is ambiguous. The germline V and J ends were trimmed by 4 bases and 0 bases, with 11 bases remaining between them. This CDR3 has 15 amino acids. CDR1 and CDR2 from the germline V gene are LGHNA and YNFKEQ. The CDR3 nucleotides are TGTGCCAGCAGCCCGACCCGGGTCAGCACAGATACGCAGTATTTT. As protein: CASSPTRVSTDTQYF.

The gene calls are TRBV29-1 and TRBJ2-7; D is perhaps TRBD2 (6 bases). Germline CDR1 is SQVTM and CDR2 is ANQGSEA. The CDR3 is 11 amino acids. Trimming removed 7 bases from V and 2 bases from J, with 9 bases in between. In DNA, the CDR3 is TGCAGCGCCCGGGAGACCTACGAGCAGTACTTC. It is translated as CSARETYEQYF.

The V and J genes are TRBV4-2 and TRBJ2-1; D is perhaps TRBD1 (5 bases). The CDR3 sequence is 17 residues long. V dropped 0 bases and J dropped 1 base, with 13 bases sitting between them. CDR1 is LGHNA, CDR2 YNFKEQ, per germline. The CDR3 region is CASSQDAAGQSYNEQFF. DNA for the CDR3: TGTGCCAGCAGCCAAGATGCGGCAGGGCAATCCTACAATGAGCAGTTCTTC.

The chain recombines TRBV28 with TRBJ2-7, with D perhaps TRBD1 (5 bases). The V and J ends lost 6 bases and 4 bases respectively, with 16 bases between them. The CDR3 sequence is 14 residues long. Per germline, CDR1 MDHEN and CDR2 SYDVKM. CDR3 region: CASRRSPREYEQYF. CDR3 coding DNA: TGTGCCAGCAGAAGATCCCCCAGGGAATACGAGCAGTACTTC.

On this clone itself: In the same sample, other DNA sequences code for this CDR3. The chain has TRBV5-1 and TRBJ2-1, with D tentatively TRBD1 (5 bases). Germline V gene lookup returns CDR1 SGHRS and CDR2 YFSETQ. V lost 0 bases and J lost 2, with 9 bases in between. This CDR3 spans 15 amino acids. CDR3 in DNA: TGCGCCAGCAGCTTGGGTGGGGCTGCCTACAATGAGCAGTTCTTC. Its protein is CASSLGGAAYNEQFF.

This chain uses TRBV4-1 with TRBJ2-6, with a possible D match to TRBD2 (6 bases). Germline V lookup: CDR1 MGHRA, CDR2 YSYEKL. CDR3 size: 17 residues. V was clipped by 0 bases and J by 4 bases, with 13 bases between them. The CDR3 sequence: CASSQDSAGHGANVLTF. The CDR3 nucleotides read TGCGCCAGCAGCCAAGATTCCGCGGGGCACGGGGCCAACGTCCTGACTTTC.

This sequence joins TRBV30 and TRBJ1-5, with D maybe TRBD1 (5 bases). Germline V gene lookup returns CDR1 GTSNPN and CDR2 SVGIG (reference sequence). The CDR3 length is 16 residues. With 3 bases removed from V and 2 bases from J, the gap between germline ends came to 17 bases. The CDR3 region has the DNA TGTGCCTGGAGCCCGTTGGGAAGGGGAGGCAATCAGCCCCAGCATTTT. It encodes CAWSPLGRGGNQPQHF.

The J gene is TRBJ2-7, the V gene TRBV5-1; 10 positions match TRBD1. The J segment lost 3 bases and the V segment lost 4 bases, leaving 7 bases of the junction unmatched. Germline V CDR1 and CDR2: SGHRS, YFSETQ. The CDR3 length is 15 residues. The chain's CDR3 is CASSPDGDRGYEQYF. The CDR3 DNA reads as TGCGCCAGCAGCCCTGACGGGGACAGGGGCTACGAGCAGTACTTC. Using reference TRBV5-1 and TRBJ2-7 for the parts outside the CDR3, the full variable domain is KAGVTQTPRYLIKTRGQQVTLSCSPISGHRSVSWYQQTPGQGLQFLFEYFSETQRNKGNFPGRFSGRQFSNSRSEMNVSTLELGDSALYLCASSPDGDRGYEQYFGPGTRLTVT.

Concerning this clone: Other DNA sequences within the sample encode an identical CDR3. The chain links TRBV11-2 to TRBJ1-1, with no clear D. Germline CDR1 is SGHAT and CDR2 is FQNNGV. V was pared by 0 bases and J by 1 base, with 3 bases between. This CDR3 spans 13 amino acids. The CDR3 region has the DNA TGTGCCAGCAGCTTAGAACGGAACACTGAAGCTTTCTTT. It yields the protein CASSLERNTEAFF. The full variable domain, in which reference TRBV11-2 and TRBJ1-1 provide the parts outside the CDR3, is EAGVAQSPRYKIIEKRQSVAFWCNPISGHATLYWYQQILGQGPKLLIQFQNNGVVDDSQLPKDRFSAERLKGVDSTLKIQPAKLEDSAVYLCASSLERNTEAFFGQGTRLTVV.

This sequence joins TRBV18 and TRBJ1-2, with D unresolved. The germline V gene encodes CDR1 KGHSH and CDR2 LQKENI. Trimming took 3 bases from V and 0 from J, leaving 2 bases between them. This CDR3 is built from 12 residues. The CDR3 nucleotides are TGTGCCAGCTCACCTCCTAACTATGGCTACACCTTC. Its translation: CASSPPNYGYTF.

This chain links TRBV5-1 with TRBJ2-3, with 8 bases fitting TRBD2. The germline CDR1 and CDR2 sequences are SGHRS and YFSETQ. V trimming: 4 bases; J trimming: 4 bases; junction bases outside the gene matches: 2. The CDR3 consists of 13 residues. The CDR3 nucleotides read TGCGCCAGCAGCCGGGAGGGGGCAGATACGCAGTATTTT. As protein: CASSREGADTQYF.

CDR3 nucleotide sequence: TGCAGCGCCAGGGGACAGGGAATAGTTACGCAGTATTTT. Residues: CSARGQGIVTQYF. The rearrangement links TRBV29-1 to TRBJ2-3, with 9 bases aligning to TRBD1. The CDR3 is made up of 13 amino acids. V dropped 7 bases and J dropped 8; count of bases not matched to a gene: 10. Germline V gene sequence: CDR1 SQVTM, CDR2 ANQGSEA.

V gene TRBV4-1 combines with J gene TRBJ2-3, with a weak D call TRBD1 (6 bases). Germline V CDR1 and CDR2: MGHRA, YSYEKL. V lost 4 bases to trimming and J lost 2 bases, with 13 bases between them. CDR3 length: 15 amino acids. This chain's CDR3 is CASSRDNVPTDTQYF. The CDR3 nucleotides are TGCGCCAGCAGCCGGGACAATGTACCCACAGATACGCAGTATTTT.

The rearrangement uses TRBV5-1 and TRBJ2-5; D possibly uses TRBD1 or TRBD2 (5 bases each). V shed 3 bases and J shed 1 base, with 10 bases lying between them. CDR3 size: 14 residues. CDR1 SGHRS and CDR2 YFSETQ come from the germline V gene. CDR3 sequence: CASSSGRFQETQYF. The CDR3 bases are TGCGCCAGCAGCTCGGGACGGTTCCAAGAGACCCAGTACTTC.

The chain joins TRBV28 to TRBJ1-1; TRBD1 aligns across 10 bases. From germline, CDR1 is MDHEN and CDR2 SYDVKM. The CDR3 totals 18 residues. J lost 11 bases, V lost 5 bases, and 23 bases had no gene match. The chain's CDR3 is CASSPPLLLGQGGPGAFF. The CDR3 coding sequence is TGTGCCAGCAGTCCGCCCCTTTTATTAGGACAGGGGGGGCCTGGTGCTTTCTTT.

V is TRBV5-5 and J is TRBJ1-5, with D tentatively TRBD1 (6 bases). The CDR3 consists of 15 residues. Trimming removed 4 bases at V and 1 base at J, with 12 bases between. CDR1 and CDR2 (germline): SGHKS, YYEKEE (reference sequence). DNA of the CDR3: TGTGCCAGCAGCCTGGGGGGGGCGAGCAATCAGCCCCAGCATTTT. Encoded protein: CASSLGGASNQPQHF.

V usage is TRBV14 and J usage is TRBJ2-7, with 14 positions matching TRBD2. The germline V gene has CDR1 SGHDN and CDR2 FVKESK. The CDR3 spans 19 residues. With 2 bases clipped from V and 4 bases from J, the junction kept 13 bases outside the gene matches. CDR3 sequence: CASSQPSPGTSGSVYEQYF. CDR3 bases: TGTGCCAGCAGCCAACCGAGTCCCGGGACTAGCGGGAGTGTGTACGAGCAGTACTTC.

The rearrangement links TRBV14 to TRBJ2-7; 7 bases fit TRBD2. V trimming: 2 bases; J trimming: 0 bases; junction bases outside the gene matches: 10. Germline-derived CDR1 and CDR2 are SGHDN and FVKESK. The CDR3 is 17 residues long. Here the CDR3 reads CASSQRGVTSYSYEQYF. CDR3 sequence (DNA): TGTGCCAGCAGCCAACGGGGGGTCACTAGCTACTCCTACGAGCAGTACTTC.

Notes on this clone: The sample holds other DNA sequences that translate to the same CDR3. This chain connects TRBV5-1 to TRBJ2-5; D gene unclear. V lost 1 base, J lost 2 bases, and 0 bases lay in between. CDR3 size: 11 residues. Germline CDR1 is SGHRS and CDR2 is YFSETQ. This CDR3 is CASSLQETQYF. CDR3 in DNA: TGCGCCAGCAGCTTGCAAGAGACCCAGTACTTC.

The rearrangement links TRBV11-2 to TRBJ1-1; D perhaps matches TRBD1 (5 bases). Trimming took 3 bases from V and 1 from J, leaving 9 bases between them. Germline V gene sequence: CDR1 SGHAT, CDR2 FQNNGV. The CDR3 is 14 residues long. CDR3 DNA: TGTGCCAGCAGCTTTGGGGCGGGGAACACTGAAGCTTTCTTT. As protein: CASSFGAGNTEAFF. The variable domain in full, completed from reference TRBV11-2 and TRBJ1-1, reads EAGVAQSPRYKIIEKRQSVAFWCNPISGHATLYWYQQILGQGPKLLIQFQNNGVVDDSQLPKDRFSAERLKGVDSTLKIQPAKLEDSAVYLCASSFGAGNTEAFFGQGTRLTVV.

The genes are TRBV2 and TRBJ2-1; possible D gene TRBD2, 5 bases. Trimming cost V 6 bases and J 7 bases, with 10 bases left between them. The germline V gene has CDR1 SNHLY and CDR2 FYNNEI. The CDR3 is 12 amino acids. The CDR3 DNA is TGTGCCAGCAGACGGGAAGGGAATGAGCAGTTCTTC. This gives the protein CASRREGNEQFF. Full variable domain (rest looked up from reference TRBV2 and TRBJ2-1): EPEVTQTPSHQVTQMGQEVILRCVPISNHLYFYWYRQILGQKVEFLVSFYNNEISEKSEIFDDQFSVERPDGSNFTLKIRSTKLEDSAMYFCASRREGNEQFFGPGTRLTVL.

The chain has TRBV4-2 and TRBJ2-7; no firm D call. Trimming removed 0 bases at V and 2 bases at J, with 5 bases between. CDR1 is LGHNA, CDR2 YNFKEQ, per germline. The CDR3 loop spans 13 amino acids. CDR3 nucleotides: TGTGCCAGCAGCCAAGATCGTACCTACGAGCAGTACTTC. This sequence encodes CASSQDRTYEQYF.

The V call is TRBV9, the J call TRBJ2-1; 8 bases are a match to TRBD1. The ends lost 3 bases at V and 3 bases at J; junction bases unmatched: 14. CDR1 and CDR2 from the germline V gene are SGDLS and YYNGEE. The CDR3 loop spans 18 amino acids. The CDR3 region is CASSAPAMGQAFYNEQFF. The CDR3 coding sequence is TGTGCCAGCAGCGCCCCAGCTATGGGACAGGCATTCTACAATGAGCAGTTCTTC.